This TCR beta chain was retrieved from a study of T cell responses to AZD1222 COVID-19 vaccine. Assay: immunoSEQ multiplex PCR; the TCRdb copy retains only in-frame clones and omits some. The sample shows 150,000 or so clones, about 88% of them seen only once. Unmatched junction bases numbered 4, after V lost 0 bases and J lost 6 bases. Germline CDR1 is LGHDT and CDR2 is YNNKEL (reference sequence). The CDR3 consists of 15 residues. This rearrangement joins TRBV3-1 (or the pseudogene TRBV3-2) to TRBJ2-4, with 8 bases aligning to TRBD2. The source of this sequence is an adult in good health. The starting material was peripheral blood, obtained on day 0 of AZD1222 vaccination. As DNA, the CDR3 is TGTGCCAGCAGCCAAGATGGACTAGCAGTAAACATTCAGTACTTC. It is translated as CASSQDGLAVNIQYF.